This TCR beta chain emerged from a study of identical twins. This clonotype showed up just a few times. The CDR3 has 15 residues. Germline V gene lookup returns CDR1 SEHNR and CDR2 FQNEAQ (reference sequence). V gave up 1 base and J gave up 10 bases, with 16 bases separating them. Each CDR3 protein is one row after TCRdb ran MiXCR on the 5' RACE reads. Of roughly 220,000 distinct CDR3 sequences detected, 6% to 7% appear once; the ten largest clones hold roughly 14%. Separately, the same data were catalogued under a study of T cells expressing NK-cell markers.

The specimen sequenced was CD8+ T cells sorted from blood. The clonotype originates from a woman aged 18 to 35 in good health. The chain uses TRBV7-9 and TRBJ1-4; D unresolved. The CDR3 loop is CASSLVSKVGGKLFF. The CDR3 bases are TGTGCCAGCAGCTTAGTCTCAAAAGTCGGAGGAAAACTGTTTTTT.